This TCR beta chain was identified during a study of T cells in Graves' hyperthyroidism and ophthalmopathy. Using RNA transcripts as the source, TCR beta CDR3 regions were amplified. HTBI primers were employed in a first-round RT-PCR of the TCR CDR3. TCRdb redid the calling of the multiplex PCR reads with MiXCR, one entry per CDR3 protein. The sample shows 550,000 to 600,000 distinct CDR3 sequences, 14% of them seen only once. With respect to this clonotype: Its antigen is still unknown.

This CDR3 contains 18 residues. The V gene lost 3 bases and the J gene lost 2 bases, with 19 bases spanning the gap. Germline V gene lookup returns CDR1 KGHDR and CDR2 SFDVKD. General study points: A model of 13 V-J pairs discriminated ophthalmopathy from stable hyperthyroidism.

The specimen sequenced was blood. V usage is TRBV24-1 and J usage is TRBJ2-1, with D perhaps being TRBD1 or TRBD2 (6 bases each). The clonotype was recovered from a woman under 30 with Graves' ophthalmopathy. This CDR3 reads CATSDRGSGGPTYNEQFF. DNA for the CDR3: TGTGCCACCAGTGATAGGGGTTCTGGGGGGCCCACCTACAATGAGCAGTTCTTC.